What follows describes a single T cell receptor (beta chain). Here immunoSEQ multiplex PCR was the method, and the copy in TCRdb shows in-frame clones only, minus some. The table records approximately 280,000 clones, approximately 91% of them present only once. From germline, CDR1 is SGHRS and CDR2 YFSETQ. Trimming removed 5 bases from V and 2 bases from J, with 16 bases in between. This CDR3 contains 15 residues. This specimen belongs to a study of blood T cell repertoires in COVID-19. The overall study: Samples of COVID-19 (acute and convalescent) were obtained from the United States, Italy and Spain.

The rearrangement links TRBV5-1 to TRBJ2-5; D is undetermined. Sequenced sample: peripheral blood. This TCR was sampled from a woman aged 55-70 years with acute or convalescent COVID-19. CDR3: CASRRMLSVQETQYF. Here the CDR3 DNA reads TGCGCCAGCAGACGAATGCTCTCGGTTCAAGAGACCCAGTACTTC. Full variable domain (outside the CDR3, taken from reference TRBV5-1 and TRBJ2-5): KAGVTQTPRYLIKTRGQQVTLSCSPISGHRSVSWYQQTPGQGLQFLFEYFSETQRNKGNFPGRFSGRQFSNSRSEMNVSTLELGDSALYLCASRRMLSVQETQYFGPGTRLLVL.